This T cell receptor (beta chain) was observed in a study of immune evolution from preneoplasia to lung adenocarcinoma. Whole-study findings and limits: Later-stage lesions seemingly showed higher T cell density and diversity than normal lung. Normal lung had the highest top T cell clone frequencies.

The data were produced by immunoSEQ multiplex PCR, yet TCRdb's version contains in-frame clones alone and is incomplete. Here the sample spans some 3,600 clones, 77% being singletons. Patient tissue came from resections in Japan or China, 2014–2017. Two lung cancer pathologists independently confirmed each histologic diagnosis. CDR3 size: 14 residues. The trim removed 1 base at V and 15 bases at J, leaving 11 bases unmatched. Germline values: CDR1 LGHNA, CDR2 YSLEER. Points on this clone: Its specificity is unknown.

The specimen was FFPE adjacent normal lung tissue. This receptor was obtained from a person between 65 and 79 years old with lung adenocarcinoma. V and J are TRBV4-3 and TRBJ2-4; 8 bases are a match to TRBD2. CDR3 sequence (DNA): TGCGCCAGCAGCCAAGCGGGAGGGGCTGAAGCAAGGTACTTC. Translated, it gives CASSQAGGAEARYF.